This TCR beta chain originates from a study of prognosis after radiotherapy for stage I lung cancer. TCR beta CDR3 amplification from genomic DNA was performed by two-round multiplex PCR. Primers specific to each TRBV and TRBJ gene were used in first-round PCR. MiXCR, applied by TCRdb to the multiplex PCR reads, yields one record per CDR3 protein. The sample lists roughly 32,000 distinct CDR3 sequences, around two fifths occurring once. Germline CDR1 is MNHNS and CDR2 is SASEGT. The CDR3 loop spans 15 amino acids. Trimming shortened V by 6 bases and J by 3 bases, and 15 bases separated the two germline ends.

This TCR came from a donor of 50 years or more with non-small cell lung cancer. The sequenced sample was PBMCs, obtained before or after stereotactic body radiation therapy (not recorded which). The V and J genes are TRBV6-1 and TRBJ1-5; D perhaps matches TRBD1 (6 bases). Here the CDR3 reads CASSPGADYNQPQHF. The CDR3 DNA sequence: TGTGCCAGCAGCCCAGGGGCGGATTACAATCAGCCCCAGCATTTT.